This T cell receptor beta chain was obtained from a study of technical replicates of blood from a handful of donors. From germline, CDR1 is SQVTM and CDR2 ANQGSEA. Between the trimmed V and J ends, which lost 6 bases and 2 bases, there was a span of 17 bases. CDR3 length equals 14 residues. The method was immunoSEQ multiplex PCR; TCRdb's version includes in-frame clones alone and lacks a portion of them. This table holds around 84,000 clones, around 97% found once. This TCR came from a human donor in good health. Source material: T cells isolated from PBMCs. The rearrangement uses TRBV29-1 and TRBJ2-7; tentative D call: TRBD2 (7 bases). The CDR3 DNA follows: TGCAGCGTGCCCTCGGGGGGCCCCACCTACGAGCAGTACTTC. The encoded protein is CSVPSGGPTYEQYF.